This T cell receptor beta chain was sequenced in a study of T cell repertoires in cytomegalovirus infection. TCRdb itself ran the reads through MiXCR, one entry per CDR3 protein. The sample lists about 140,000 distinct CDR3 sequences; 5.5% to 7% were seen once. Sequencing was done on a sample of PBMCs. The clonotype originates from a human donor in good health (CMV status not recorded). Some clones in this sample may be carry-over from other donors' samples.

The CDR3 loop reads CATVLSGGEGEQFF. The CDR3 coding sequence is TGTGCCACCGTCCTTAGCGGGGGGGAAGGTGAGCAGTTCTTC. The chain employs TRBV5-4 and TRBJ2-1; 11 bases align to TRBD2. V was clipped by 9 bases and J by 9 bases; unmatched bases: 11. Germline V gene data show CDR1 as SGHNT and CDR2 as YYREEE (reference sequence). This CDR3 has 14 residues.